The source of this TCR beta chain is a study of T cell responses to AZD1222 COVID-19 vaccine. Study-wide results and limits: Donors were largely white British and mainly female; clonal diversity was possibly underestimated. Repertoires in all cases were sampled only once the peak T cell response had passed. A reported finding is that nearly half of spike-specific TCRs target unmutated variant regions.

This table comes from immunoSEQ multiplex PCR, and its TCRdb copy is limited to in-frame clones, with some not included. This table holds approximately 100,000 clones, around nine tenths found once. In regard to this clone: Its target is unknown.

Trimming took 5 bases from V and 3 from J, leaving 17 bases between them. The germline gives CDR1 MNHEY, CDR2 SMNVEV (reference sequence). This CDR3 is built from 15 residues. The receptor was derived from an adult in good health. The rearrangement joins TRBV27 to TRBJ2-7, with no clear D. This specimen consisted of peripheral blood, obtained on day 0 of AZD1222 vaccination. The CDR3 here is CASSPRIGLIYEQYF. The CDR3 nucleotides are TGTGCCAGCAGTCCTAGGATAGGGCTTATCTACGAGCAGTACTTC.